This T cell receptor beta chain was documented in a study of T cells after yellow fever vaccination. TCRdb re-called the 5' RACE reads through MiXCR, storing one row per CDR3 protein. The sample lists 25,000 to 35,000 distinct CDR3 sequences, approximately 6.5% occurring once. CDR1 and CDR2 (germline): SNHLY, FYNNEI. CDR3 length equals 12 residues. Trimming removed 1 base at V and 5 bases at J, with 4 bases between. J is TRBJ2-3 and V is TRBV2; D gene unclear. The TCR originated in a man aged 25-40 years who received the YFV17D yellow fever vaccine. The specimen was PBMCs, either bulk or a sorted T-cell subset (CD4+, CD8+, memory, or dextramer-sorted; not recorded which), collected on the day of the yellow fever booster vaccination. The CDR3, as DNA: TGTGCCAGCAGTGAAGTGGTAGATACGCAGTATTTT. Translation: CASSEVVDTQYF.